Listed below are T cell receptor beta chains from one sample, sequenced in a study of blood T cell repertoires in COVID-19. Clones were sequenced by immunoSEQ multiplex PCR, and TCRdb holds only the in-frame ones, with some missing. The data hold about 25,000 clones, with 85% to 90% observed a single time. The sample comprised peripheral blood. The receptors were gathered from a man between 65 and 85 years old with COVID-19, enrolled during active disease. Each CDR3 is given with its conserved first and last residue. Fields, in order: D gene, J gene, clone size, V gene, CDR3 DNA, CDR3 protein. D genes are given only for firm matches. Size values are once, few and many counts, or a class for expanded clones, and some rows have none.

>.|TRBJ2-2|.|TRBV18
TGTGCCAGCTCACCAGAGATAGCTCCTATTGGCGGGGAGCTGTTTTTT
CASSPEIAPIGGELFF
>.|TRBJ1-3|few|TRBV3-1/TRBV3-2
TGTGCCAGCAGCGGACAGTCGGGTGGAAACACCATATATTTT
CASSGQSGGNTIYF
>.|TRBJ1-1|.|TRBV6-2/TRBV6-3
TGTGCCAGCACCCCCCAGGGAGGAGTGAACACTGAAGCTTTCTTT
CASTPQGGVNTEAFF
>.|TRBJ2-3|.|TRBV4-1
TGCGCCAGCAGCCCATACATGAACACAGATACGCAGTATTTT
CASSPYMNTDTQYF
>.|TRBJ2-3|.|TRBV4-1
TGCGCCAGCAGCCAAGAAAACGCTAGGTGGAATACGCAGTATTTT
CASSQENARWNTQYF
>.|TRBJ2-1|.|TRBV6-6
TGTGCCAGCAGTTACCGCCCCGAAGGGGGCTACAATGAGCAGTTCTTC
CASSYRPEGGYNEQFF
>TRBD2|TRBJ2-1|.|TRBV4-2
TGTGCCAGCAGCCAAGATAGCGGGGGGGGGAGAAATGAGCAGTTCTTC
CASSQDSGGGRNEQFF
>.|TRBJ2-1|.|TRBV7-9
TGTGCCAGCAGCAATGGGACTTTCTACAATGAGCAGTTCTTC
CASSNGTFYNEQFF
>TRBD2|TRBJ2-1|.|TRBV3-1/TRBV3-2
TGTGCCAGCAGCCCCCTCAGACTAGCGGGAGATGAGCAGTTCTTC
CASSPLRLAGDEQFF
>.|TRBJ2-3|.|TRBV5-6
TGTGCCAGCAGCTTGGGGACTCCCCTTCACACAGATACGCAGTATTTT
CASSLGTPLHTDTQYF
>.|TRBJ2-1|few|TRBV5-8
TGTGCCAGCAGCTTGGTAAGACTCAATGAGCAGTTCTTC
CASSLVRLNEQFF
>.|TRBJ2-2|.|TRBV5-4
TGTGCCAGCAGATGGGGGGGCCGTGCGAACACCGGGGAGCTGTTTTTT
CASRWGGRANTGELFF
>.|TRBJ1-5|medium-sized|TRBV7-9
TGTGCCAGCAGCTTAGGTCCCGAGCAGCCCCAGCATTTT
CASSLGPEQPQHF
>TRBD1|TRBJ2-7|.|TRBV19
TGTGCCAGTAGTATTAGTTCAAGGACAGGGGGGATCTACGAGCAGTACTTC
CASSISSRTGGIYEQYF
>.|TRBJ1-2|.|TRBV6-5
TGTGCCACAATAGACAGCTTTTTTATCTATGGCTACACCTTC
CATIDSFFIYGYTF
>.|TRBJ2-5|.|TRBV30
TGTGCCTGGAGTGTATGGGGAGACCCGCGGGAGACCCAGTACTTC
CAWSVWGDPRETQYF
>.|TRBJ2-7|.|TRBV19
TGTGCCAGTAGTATCGGCCAGGGGAGCTCCTACGAGCAGTACTTC
CASSIGQGSSYEQYF
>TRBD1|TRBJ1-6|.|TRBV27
TGTGCCAGCAGTTCACCCCGGACAGGGCCTTCACCCCTCCACTTT
CASSSPRTGPSPLHF
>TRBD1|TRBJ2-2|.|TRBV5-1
TGCGCCAGCACCCCGGGACAGTATAACACCGGGGAGCTGTTTTTT
CASTPGQYNTGELFF
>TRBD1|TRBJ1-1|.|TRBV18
TGTGCCAGCTCTGTGAACCGGGACAGTGAAGCTTTCTTT
CASSVNRDSEAFF
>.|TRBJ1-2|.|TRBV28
TGTGCCAGCAGTGGACAGCCGAACTATGGCTACACCTTC
CASSGQPNYGYTF
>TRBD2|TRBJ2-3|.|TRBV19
TGTGCCAGTCGACTAGCCGGAGCAGCAGATACGCAGTATTTT
CASRLAGAADTQYF
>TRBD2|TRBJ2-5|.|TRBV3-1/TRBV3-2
TGTGCCAGCAGCCCCCCCCCACGTAGCGGGAGAGGAGAGACCCAGTACTTC
CASSPPPRSGRGETQYF
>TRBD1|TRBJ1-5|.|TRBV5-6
TGTGCCAGCAGCACCGGGACAGGGCAGGGGCCCCAGCATTTT
CASSTGTGQGPQHF